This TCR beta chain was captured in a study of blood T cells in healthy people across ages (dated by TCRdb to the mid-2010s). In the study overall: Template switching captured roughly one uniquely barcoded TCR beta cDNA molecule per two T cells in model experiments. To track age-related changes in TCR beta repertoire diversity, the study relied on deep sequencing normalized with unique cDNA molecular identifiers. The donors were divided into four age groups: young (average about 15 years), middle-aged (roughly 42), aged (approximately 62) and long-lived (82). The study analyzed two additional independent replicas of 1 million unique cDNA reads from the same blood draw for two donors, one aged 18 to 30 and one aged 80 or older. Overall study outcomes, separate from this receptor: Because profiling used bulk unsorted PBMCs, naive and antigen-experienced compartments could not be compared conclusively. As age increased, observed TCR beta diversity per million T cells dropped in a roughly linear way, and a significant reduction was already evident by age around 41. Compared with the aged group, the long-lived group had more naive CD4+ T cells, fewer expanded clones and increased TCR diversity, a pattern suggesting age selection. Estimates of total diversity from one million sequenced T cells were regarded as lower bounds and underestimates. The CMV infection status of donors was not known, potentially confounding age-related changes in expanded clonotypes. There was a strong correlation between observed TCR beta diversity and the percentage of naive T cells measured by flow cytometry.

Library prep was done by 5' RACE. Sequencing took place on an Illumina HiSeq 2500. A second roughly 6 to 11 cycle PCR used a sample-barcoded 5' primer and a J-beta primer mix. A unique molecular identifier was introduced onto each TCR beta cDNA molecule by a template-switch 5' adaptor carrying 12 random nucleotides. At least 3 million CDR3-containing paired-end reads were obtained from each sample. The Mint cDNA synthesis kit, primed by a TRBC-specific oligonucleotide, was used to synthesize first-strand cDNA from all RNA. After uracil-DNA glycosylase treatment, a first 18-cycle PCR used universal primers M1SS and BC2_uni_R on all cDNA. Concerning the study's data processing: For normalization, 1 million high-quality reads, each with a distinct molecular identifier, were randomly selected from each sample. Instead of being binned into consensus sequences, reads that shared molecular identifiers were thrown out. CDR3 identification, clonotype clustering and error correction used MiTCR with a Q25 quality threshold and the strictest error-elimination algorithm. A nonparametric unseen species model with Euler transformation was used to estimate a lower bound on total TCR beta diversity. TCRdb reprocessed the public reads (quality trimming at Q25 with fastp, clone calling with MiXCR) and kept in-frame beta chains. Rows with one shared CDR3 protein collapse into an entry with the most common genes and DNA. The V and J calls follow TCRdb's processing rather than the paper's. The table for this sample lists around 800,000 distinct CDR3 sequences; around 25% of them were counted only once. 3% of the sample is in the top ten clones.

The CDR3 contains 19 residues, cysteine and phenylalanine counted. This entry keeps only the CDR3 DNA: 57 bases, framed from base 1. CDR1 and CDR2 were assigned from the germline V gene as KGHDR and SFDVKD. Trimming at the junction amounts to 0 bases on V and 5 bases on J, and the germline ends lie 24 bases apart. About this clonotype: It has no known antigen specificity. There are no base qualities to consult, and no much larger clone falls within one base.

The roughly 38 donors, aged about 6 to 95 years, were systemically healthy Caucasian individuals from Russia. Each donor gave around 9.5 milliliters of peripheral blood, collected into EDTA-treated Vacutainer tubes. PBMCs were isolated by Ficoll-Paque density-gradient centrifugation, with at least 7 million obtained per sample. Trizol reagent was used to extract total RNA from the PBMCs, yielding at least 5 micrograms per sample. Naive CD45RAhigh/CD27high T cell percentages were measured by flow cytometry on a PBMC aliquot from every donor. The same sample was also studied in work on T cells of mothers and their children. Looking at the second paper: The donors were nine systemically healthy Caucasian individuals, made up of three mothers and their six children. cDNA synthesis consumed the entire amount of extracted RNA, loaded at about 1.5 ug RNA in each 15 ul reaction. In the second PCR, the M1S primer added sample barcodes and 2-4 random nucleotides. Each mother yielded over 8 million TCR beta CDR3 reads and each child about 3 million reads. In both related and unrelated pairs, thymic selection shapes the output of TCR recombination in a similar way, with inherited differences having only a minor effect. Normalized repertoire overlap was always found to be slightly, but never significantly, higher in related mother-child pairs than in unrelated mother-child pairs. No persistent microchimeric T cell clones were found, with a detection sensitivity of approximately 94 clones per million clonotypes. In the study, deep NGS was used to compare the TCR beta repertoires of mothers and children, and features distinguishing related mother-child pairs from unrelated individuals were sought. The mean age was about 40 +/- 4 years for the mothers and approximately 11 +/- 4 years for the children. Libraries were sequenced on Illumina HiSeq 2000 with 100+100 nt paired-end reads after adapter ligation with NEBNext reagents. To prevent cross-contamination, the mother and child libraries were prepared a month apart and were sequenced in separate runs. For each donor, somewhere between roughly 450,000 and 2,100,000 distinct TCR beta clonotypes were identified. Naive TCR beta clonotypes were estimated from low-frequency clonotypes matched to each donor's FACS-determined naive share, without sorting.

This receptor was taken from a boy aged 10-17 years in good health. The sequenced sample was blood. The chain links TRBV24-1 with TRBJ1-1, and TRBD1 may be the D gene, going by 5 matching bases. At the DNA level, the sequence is TGTGCCACCAGTGATTTGGAATGGGTAGTGAGGGGATTATGGACTGAAGCTTTCTTT. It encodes CATSDLEWVVRGLWTEAFF.